One T cell receptor (beta chain) is described in this entry. Its cognate antigen is unknown. The data derive from a study of CXCR3-negative and CXCR3-positive naive CD8 T cells. The study, taken as a whole, reports: Researchers report that CXCR3-positive naive cells carry more hydrophobic TRB CDR3s than CXCR3-negative naive cells.

The study sorted every CD8+ T cell subset in triplicate at 280,000 or so cells each. 5' RACE that incorporated UMI labels was used to prepare the TRB cDNA libraries. After re-calling the 5' RACE reads, TCRdb lists one entry per CDR3 protein, DNA absent. The repertoire shows some 110,000 distinct CDR3 sequences; the top ten hold roughly 0.4%. The sequencing sample was made of naive CXCR3+ CD8+ T cells from blood. Subset of the sample: CD45RO-CCR7+CD27+CD95- naive CD8+ T cells expressing CXCR3 (TNR3+). The TCR was taken from a human donor in good health. Some clones in this sample may be carry-over from other donors' samples.

The CDR3 loop is CASSSPRAVPYNEQFF. The chain joins TRBV7-9 to TRBJ2-1; TCRdb's assignment of TRBD1 cannot be checked, as there is no DNA. Per germline, CDR1 SEHNR and CDR2 FQNEAQ (reference sequence). The CDR3 has 16 amino acids.